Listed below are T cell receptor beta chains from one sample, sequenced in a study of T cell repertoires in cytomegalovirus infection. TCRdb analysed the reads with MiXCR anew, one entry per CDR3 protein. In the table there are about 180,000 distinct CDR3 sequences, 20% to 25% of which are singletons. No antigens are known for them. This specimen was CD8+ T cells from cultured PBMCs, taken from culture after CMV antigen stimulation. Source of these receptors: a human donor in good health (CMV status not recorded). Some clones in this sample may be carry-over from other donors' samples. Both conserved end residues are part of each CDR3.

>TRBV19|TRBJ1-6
CASSFYNSPLHF
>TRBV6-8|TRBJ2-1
CASTFFSYDGENEQFF
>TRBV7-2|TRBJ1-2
CASSLVSGGSTVGYTF
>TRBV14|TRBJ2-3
CASSQSSDADTQYF
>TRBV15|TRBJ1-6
CATSRAKNSPLHF
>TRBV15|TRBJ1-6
CATSGNSPLHF
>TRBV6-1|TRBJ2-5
CASSFLGRETQYF
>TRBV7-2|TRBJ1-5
CASSLGDSSNQPQHF
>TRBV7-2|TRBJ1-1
CASSLVRRQNTEAFF
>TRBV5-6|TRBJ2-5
CASSLEWGTQYF
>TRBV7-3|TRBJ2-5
CASSPFGGAQETQYF
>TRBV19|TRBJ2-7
CASSMGPREQYF
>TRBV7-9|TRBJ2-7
CASSLSVGEQYF
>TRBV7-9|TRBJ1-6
CASSALGALNSPLHF
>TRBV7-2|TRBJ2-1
CASSLVISGGDNEQFF
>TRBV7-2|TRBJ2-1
CASSPSPNAYNEQFF
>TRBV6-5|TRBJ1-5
CASSKNWDRGDQPQHF
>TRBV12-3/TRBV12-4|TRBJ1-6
CASSSGNSPLHF
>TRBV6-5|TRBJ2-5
CASNSYEGQRKETQYF
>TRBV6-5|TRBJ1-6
CASSPGQVNSPLHF
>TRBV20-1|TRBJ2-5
CSARDLAGGPQTQYF
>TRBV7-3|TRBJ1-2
CASGEAGFGYGYTF